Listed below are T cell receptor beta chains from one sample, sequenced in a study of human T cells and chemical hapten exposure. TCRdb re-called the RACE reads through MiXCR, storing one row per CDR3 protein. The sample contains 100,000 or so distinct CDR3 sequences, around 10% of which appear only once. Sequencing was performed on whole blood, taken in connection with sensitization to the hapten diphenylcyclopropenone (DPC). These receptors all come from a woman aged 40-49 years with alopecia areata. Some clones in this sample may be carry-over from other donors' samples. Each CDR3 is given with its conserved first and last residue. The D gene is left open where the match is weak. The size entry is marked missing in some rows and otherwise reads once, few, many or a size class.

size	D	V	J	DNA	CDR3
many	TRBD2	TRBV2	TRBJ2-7	TGTGCCAGCAGTGAAAGGGCTAGCGGGAGGTCCGAGCAGTACTTC	CASSERASGRSEQYF
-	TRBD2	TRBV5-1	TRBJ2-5	TGCGCCAGCAGCCCCGGACTAGTGTACGAGACCCAGTACTTC	CASSPGLVYETQYF
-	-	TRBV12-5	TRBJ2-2	TGTGCTAGTGGTTTGTCAGCGACCAACACCGGGGAGCTGTTTTTT	CASGLSATNTGELFF
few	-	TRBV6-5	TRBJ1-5	TGTGCCAGCAGACAGACAGTTTATAGCAATCAGCCCCAGCATTTT	CASRQTVYSNQPQHF
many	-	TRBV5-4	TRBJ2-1	TGTGCCAGCAGCTTGGCCTCTAAAAGGGAGTTCTTC	CASSLASKREFF
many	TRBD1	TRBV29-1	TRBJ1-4	TGCAGCGTTGGCAGGGGGCGCGAAAAACTGTTTTTT	CSVGRGREKLFF
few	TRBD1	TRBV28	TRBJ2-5	TGTGCCAGCAGGGGATCGGGACAGGGTGGGAGAGAGACCCAGTACTTC	CASRGSGQGGRETQYF
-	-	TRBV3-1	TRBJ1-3	TGTGCCAGCAGCCTTAGACAGACTGGAAACACCATATATTTT	CASSLRQTGNTIYF
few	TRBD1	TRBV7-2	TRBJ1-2	TGTGCCAGCACCTATACAGGGGCCGCTGGCTACACCTTC	CASTYTGAAGYTF
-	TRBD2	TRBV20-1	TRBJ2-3	TGCAGTGCTCCCTCGGGTAGCGGGAGGTATAGCACAGATACGCAGTATTTT	CSAPSGSGRYSTDTQYF
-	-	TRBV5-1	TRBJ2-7	TGCGCCAGCAGTCTAGGGGAACTCGAGCAGTACTTC	CASSLGELEQYF
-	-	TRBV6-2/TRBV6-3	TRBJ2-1	TGTGCCAGCAGCCCTATCCCAGGTCGGTACAATGAGCAGTTCTTC	CASSPIPGRYNEQFF
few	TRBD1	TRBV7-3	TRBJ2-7	TGTGCCAGCAGCCGACAGGGGAGTGAGCAGTACTTC	CASSRQGSEQYF
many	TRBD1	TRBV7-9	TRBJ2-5	TGTGCCAGCAGCCAAGGGACAGGGCCGGAGACCCAGTACTTC	CASSQGTGPETQYF
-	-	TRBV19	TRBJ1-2	TGTGCCAGTAGTATCGACGGTAACTATGGCTACACCTTC	CASSIDGNYGYTF
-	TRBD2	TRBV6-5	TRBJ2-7	TGTGCCAGCAGTCCCCGGGGGGGGGCGAAGATCCACGAGCAGTACTTC	CASSPRGGAKIHEQYF
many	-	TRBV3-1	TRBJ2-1	TGTGCCAGCAGCCGTTCCGGGCCTCGGGGCGCCAATGAGCAGTTCTTC	CASSRSGPRGANEQFF
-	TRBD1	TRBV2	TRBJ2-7	TGTGCCAGCACCGAGGACAGGCCTACCTACGAGCAGTACTTC	CASTEDRPTYEQYF
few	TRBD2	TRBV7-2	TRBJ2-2	TGTGCCAGCAGCTTACGGACTAGGACCGGGGAGCTGTTTTTT	CASSLRTRTGELFF
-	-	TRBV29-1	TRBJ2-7	TGCAGCGTTGTCAGCGGCTACGAGCAGTACTTC	CSVVSGYEQYF
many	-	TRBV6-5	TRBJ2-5	TGTGCCAGCAGCCCGAAGAGGGGGTTGAAGACCCAGTACTTC	CASSPKRGLKTQYF
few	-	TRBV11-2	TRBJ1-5	TGTGCCAGCAGCTTCGGCGACAATAGCAATCAGCCCCAGCATTTT	CASSFGDNSNQPQHF
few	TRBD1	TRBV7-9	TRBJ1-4	TGTGCCAGCAGCCGGGACAGACCTAATGAAAAACTGTTTTTT	CASSRDRPNEKLFF
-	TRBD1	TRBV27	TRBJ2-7	TGTGCCAGCAGTTTACGCCCTACAGGGGGTGCCTCCTACGAGCAGTACTTC	CASSLRPTGGASYEQYF
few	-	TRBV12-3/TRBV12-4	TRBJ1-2	TGTGCCAGCAGTTTGACAGATGGAGGCTACACCTTC	CASSLTDGGYTF